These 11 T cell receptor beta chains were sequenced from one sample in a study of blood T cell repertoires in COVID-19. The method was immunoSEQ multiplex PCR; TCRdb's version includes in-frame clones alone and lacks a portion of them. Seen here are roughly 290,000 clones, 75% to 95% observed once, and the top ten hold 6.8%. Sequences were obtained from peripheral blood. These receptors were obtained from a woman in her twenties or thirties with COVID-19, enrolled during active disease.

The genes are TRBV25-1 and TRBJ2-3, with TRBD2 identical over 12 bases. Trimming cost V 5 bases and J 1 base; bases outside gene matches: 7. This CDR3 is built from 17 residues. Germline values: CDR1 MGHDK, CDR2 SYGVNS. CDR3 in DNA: TGTGCCAGCAGTTCCGAGACTAGCGGGAGTGGCACAGATACGCAGTATTTT. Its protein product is CASSSETSGSGTDTQYF.

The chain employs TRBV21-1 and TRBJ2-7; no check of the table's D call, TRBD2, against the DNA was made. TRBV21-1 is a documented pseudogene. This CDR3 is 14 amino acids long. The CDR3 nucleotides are TGTGCCAGCAGAGGGAGCGGGAGTGGGTACGAGCAGTACTTC. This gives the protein CASRGSGSGYEQYF.

Here the CDR3 reads CASSQGPLLGKLFF. The DNA of the CDR3 is TGTGCCAGCAGCCAAGGCCCCCTCCTCGGAAAACTGTTTTTT. This rearrangement joins TRBV3-1 (or the pseudogene TRBV3-2) to TRBJ1-4; D uncertain. Germline V gene data show CDR1 as LGHDT and CDR2 as YNNKEL (reference sequence). The CDR3 is 14 amino acids. The V end lost 1 base, the J end lost 10 bases, and 13 bases lay between the germline ends.

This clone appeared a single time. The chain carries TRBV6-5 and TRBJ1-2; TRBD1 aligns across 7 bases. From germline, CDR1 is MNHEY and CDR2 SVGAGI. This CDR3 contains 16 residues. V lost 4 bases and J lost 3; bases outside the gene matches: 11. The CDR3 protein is CASSFYTGDNYYGYTF. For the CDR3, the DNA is TGTGCCAGCAGTTTTTACACAGGGGATAATTACTATGGCTACACCTTC.

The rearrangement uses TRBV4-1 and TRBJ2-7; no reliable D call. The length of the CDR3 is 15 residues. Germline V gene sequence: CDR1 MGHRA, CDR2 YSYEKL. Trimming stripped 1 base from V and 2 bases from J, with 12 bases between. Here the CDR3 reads CASSQAQNSPYEQYF. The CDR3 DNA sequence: TGCGCCAGCAGCCAAGCCCAAAACTCACCCTACGAGCAGTACTTC.

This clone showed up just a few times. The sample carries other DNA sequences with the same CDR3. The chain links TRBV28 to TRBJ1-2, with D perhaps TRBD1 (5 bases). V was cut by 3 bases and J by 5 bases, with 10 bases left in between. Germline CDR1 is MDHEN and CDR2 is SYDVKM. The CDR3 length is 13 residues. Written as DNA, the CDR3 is TGTGCCAGCAGTTTTGGGGGGATTTATGGCTACACCTTC. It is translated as CASSFGGIYGYTF.

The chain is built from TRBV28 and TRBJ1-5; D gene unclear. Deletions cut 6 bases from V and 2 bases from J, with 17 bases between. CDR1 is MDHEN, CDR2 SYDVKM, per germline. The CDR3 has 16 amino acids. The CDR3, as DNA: TGTGCCAGCAGCACGACTATACAAGTCGGCAATCAGCCCCAGCATTTT. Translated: CASSTTIQVGNQPQHF.

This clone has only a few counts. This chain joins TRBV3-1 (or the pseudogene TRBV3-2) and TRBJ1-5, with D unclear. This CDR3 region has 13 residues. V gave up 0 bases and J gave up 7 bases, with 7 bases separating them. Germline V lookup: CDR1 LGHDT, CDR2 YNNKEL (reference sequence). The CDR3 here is CASSQDIAQPQHF. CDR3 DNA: TGTGCCAGCAGCCAAGACATTGCGCAGCCCCAGCATTTT.

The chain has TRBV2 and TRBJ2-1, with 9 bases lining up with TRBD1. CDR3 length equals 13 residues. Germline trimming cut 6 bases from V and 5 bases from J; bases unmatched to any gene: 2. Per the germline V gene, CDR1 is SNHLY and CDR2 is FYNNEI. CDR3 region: CASRRDRDNEQFF. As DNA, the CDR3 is TGTGCCAGCAGACGGGACAGGGACAATGAGCAGTTCTTC.

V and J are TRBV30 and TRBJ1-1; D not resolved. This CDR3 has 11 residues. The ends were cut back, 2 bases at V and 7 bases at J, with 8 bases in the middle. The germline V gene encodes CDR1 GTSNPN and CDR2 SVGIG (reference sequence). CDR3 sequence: CAWSTAGEAFF. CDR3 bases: TGTGCCTGGAGTACGGCGGGTGAAGCTTTCTTT. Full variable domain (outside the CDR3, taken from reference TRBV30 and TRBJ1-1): SQTIHQWPATLVQPVGSPLSLECTVEGTSNPNLYWYRQAAGRGLQLLFYSVGIGQISSEVPQNLSASRPQDRQFILSSKKLLLSDSGFYLCAWSTAGEAFFGQGTRLTVV.

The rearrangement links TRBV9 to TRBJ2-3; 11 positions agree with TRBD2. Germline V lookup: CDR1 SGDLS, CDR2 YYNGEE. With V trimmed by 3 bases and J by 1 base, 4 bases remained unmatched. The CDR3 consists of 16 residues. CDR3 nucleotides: TGTGCCAGCAGCGCCAGACTAGCGGGACGCACAGATACGCAGTATTTT. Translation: CASSARLAGRTDTQYF.